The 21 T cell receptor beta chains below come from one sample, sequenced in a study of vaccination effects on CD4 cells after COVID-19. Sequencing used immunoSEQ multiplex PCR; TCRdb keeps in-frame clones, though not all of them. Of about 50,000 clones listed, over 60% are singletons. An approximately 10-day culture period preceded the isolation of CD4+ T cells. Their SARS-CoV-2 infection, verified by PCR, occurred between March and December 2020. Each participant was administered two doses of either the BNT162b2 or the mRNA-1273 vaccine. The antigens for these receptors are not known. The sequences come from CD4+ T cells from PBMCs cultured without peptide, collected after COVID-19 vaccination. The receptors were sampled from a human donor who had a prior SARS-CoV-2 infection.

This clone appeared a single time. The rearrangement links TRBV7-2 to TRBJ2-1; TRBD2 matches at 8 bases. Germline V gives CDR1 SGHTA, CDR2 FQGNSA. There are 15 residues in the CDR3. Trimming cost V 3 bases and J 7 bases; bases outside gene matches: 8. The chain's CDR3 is CASSFFSAGDNEQFF. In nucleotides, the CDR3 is TGTGCCAGCAGCTTCTTCTCAGCGGGGGATAATGAGCAGTTCTTC.

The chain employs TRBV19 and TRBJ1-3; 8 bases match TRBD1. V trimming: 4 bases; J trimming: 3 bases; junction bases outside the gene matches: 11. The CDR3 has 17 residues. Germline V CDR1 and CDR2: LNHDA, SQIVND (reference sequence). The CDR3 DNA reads TGTGCCAGTAGTAAGGACAGGGTCTCAACCATTGGAAACACCATATATTTT. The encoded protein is CASSKDRVSTIGNTIYF.

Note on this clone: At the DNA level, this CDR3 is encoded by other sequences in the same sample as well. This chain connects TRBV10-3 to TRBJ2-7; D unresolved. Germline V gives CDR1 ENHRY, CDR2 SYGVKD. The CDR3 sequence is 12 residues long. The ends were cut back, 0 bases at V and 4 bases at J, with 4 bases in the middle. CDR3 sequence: CAISESRYEQYF. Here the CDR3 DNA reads TGTGCCATCAGTGAGTCGCGTTACGAGCAGTACTTC.

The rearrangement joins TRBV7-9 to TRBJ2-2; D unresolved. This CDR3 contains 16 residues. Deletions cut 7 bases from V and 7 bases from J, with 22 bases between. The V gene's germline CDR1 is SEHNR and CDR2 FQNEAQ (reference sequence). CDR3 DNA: TGTGCCAGCACCGGGCTCGGGTGGGGATCTGTCGGGGAGCTGTTTTTT. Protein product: CASTGLGWGSVGELFF.

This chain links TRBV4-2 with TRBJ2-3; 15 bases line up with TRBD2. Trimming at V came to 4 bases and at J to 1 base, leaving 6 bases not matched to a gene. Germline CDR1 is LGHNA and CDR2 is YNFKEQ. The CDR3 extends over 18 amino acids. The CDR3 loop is CASSLGLAGGLRTDTQYF. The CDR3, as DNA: TGTGCCAGCAGCCTGGGACTAGCGGGGGGACTTCGCACAGATACGCAGTATTTT.

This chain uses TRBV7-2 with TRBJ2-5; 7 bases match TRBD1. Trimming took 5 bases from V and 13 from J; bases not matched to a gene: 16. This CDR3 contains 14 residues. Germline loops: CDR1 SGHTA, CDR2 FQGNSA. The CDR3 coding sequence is TGTGCCAGCAGCCCCCAAGAGGGGGCTCTTCCCTCGTACTTC. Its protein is CASSPQEGALPSYF.

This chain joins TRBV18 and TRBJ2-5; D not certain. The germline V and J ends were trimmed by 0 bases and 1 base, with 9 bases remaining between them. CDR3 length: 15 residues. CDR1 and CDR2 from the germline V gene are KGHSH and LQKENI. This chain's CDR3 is CASSPPSVFQETQYF. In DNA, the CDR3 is TGTGCCAGCTCACCACCGTCAGTTTTCCAAGAGACCCAGTACTTC.

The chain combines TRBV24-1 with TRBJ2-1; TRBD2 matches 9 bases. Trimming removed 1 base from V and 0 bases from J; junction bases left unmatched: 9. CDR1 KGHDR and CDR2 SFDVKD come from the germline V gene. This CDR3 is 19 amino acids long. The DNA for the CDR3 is TGTGCCACCAGTGATTTCCGGACTAGCGCTACCAACTCCTACAATGAGCAGTTCTTC. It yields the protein CATSDFRTSATNSYNEQFF.

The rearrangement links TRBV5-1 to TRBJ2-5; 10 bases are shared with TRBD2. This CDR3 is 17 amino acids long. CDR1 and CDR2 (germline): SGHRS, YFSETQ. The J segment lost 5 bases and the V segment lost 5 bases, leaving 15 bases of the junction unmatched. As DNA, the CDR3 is TGCGCCAGCAGGTCCGAAGCGGGGGGGCCCTCGACGGAGACCCAGTACTTC. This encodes CASRSEAGGPSTETQYF.

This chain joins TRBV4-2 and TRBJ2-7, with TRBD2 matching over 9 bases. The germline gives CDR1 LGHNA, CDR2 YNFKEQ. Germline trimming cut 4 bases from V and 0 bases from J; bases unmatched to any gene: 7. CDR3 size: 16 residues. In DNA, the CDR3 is TGTGCCAGCAGCCGACAAAGCGGGAGGAACTCCTACGAGCAGTACTTC. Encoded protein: CASSRQSGRNSYEQYF.

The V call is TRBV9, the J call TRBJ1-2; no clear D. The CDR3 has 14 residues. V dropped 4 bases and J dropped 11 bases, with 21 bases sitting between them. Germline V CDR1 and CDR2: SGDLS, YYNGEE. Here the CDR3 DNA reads TGTGCCAGCAGCCCCATATCCCAGGCTGGCCCATACACCTTC. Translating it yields CASSPISQAGPYTF.

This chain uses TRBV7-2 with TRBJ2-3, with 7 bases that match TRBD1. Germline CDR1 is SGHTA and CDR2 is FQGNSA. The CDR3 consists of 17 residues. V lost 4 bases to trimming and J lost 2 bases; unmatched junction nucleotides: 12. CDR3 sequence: CASSSRQGRGYTDTQYF. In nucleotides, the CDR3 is TGTGCCAGCAGCTCGCGACAGGGAAGGGGATACACAGATACGCAGTATTTT.

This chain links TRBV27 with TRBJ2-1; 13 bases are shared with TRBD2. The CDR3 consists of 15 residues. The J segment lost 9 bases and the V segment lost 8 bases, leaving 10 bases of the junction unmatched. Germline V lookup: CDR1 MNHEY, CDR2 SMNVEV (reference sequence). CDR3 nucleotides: TGTGCCAGCGGCGCCGGGACTAGCGGGGATCTTGAGCAGTTCTTC. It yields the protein CASGAGTSGDLEQFF.

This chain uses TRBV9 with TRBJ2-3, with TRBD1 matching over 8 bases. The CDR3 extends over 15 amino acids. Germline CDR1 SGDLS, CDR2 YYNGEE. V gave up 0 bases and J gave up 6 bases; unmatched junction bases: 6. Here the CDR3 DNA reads TGTGCCAGCAGCGTAGACGGACAGGGTGGGGATACGCAGTATTTT. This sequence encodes CASSVDGQGGDTQYF.

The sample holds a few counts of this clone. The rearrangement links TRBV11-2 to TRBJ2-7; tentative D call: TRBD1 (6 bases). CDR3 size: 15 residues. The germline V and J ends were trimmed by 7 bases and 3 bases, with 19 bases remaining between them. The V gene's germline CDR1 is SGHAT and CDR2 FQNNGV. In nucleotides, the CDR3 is TGTGCCAGCACGCTACAGTACACAGGGTTCTACGAGCAGTACTTC. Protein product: CASTLQYTGFYEQYF.

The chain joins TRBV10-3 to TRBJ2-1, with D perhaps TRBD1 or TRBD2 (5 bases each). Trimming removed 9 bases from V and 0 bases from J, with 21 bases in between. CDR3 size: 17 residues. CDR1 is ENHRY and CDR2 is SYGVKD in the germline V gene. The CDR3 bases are TGTGCCATGGGCGCCTTTATCGGGGCGAGCTCCTACAATGAGCAGTTCTTC. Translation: CAMGAFIGASSYNEQFF.

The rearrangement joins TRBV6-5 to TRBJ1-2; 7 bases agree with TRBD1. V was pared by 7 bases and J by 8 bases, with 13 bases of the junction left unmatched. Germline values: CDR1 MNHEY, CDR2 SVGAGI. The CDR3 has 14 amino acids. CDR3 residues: CASTQGDRWNGYTF. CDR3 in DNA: TGTGCCAGCACCCAGGGGGACCGGTGGAACGGCTACACCTTC.

CDR3 nucleotides: TGTGCCAGCAGCCAAGTTTTAAGTCGGCTAGCGGGAGGGCGTAGGAATGAGCAGTTCTTC. Translating it yields CASSQVLSRLAGGRRNEQFF. The chain combines TRBV14 with TRBJ2-1, with 12 positions matching TRBD2. Germline CDR1 and CDR2: SGHDN and FVKESK. The CDR3 runs to 20 residues. The V and J ends lost 1 base and 7 bases, in that order; junction bases with no gene match: 17.

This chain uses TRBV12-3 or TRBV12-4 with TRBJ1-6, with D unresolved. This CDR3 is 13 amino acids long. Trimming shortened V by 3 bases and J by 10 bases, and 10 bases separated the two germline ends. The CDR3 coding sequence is TGTGCCAGCAGTTTGTACAAGGCGTCACCCCTCCACTTT. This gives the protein CASSLYKASPLHF.

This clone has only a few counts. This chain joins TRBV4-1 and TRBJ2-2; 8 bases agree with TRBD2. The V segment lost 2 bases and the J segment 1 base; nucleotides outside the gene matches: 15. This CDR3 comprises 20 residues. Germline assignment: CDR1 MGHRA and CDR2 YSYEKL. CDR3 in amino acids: CASSQPRLARGVGNTGELFF. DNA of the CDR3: TGCGCCAGCAGCCAACCCCGTCTGGCGCGGGGGGTCGGGAACACCGGGGAGCTGTTTTTT.

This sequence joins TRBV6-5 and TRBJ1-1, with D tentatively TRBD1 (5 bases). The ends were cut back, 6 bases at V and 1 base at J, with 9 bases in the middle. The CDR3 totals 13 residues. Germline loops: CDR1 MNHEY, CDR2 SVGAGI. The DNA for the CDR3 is TGTGCCAGCAGGGACATTGCGAACACTGAAGCTTTCTTT. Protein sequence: CASRDIANTEAFF.